This T cell receptor (beta chain) was captured in a study of shared clonotypes between healthy human individuals. Study observations and caveats: The study found 4.5% to 6% of naive CD4 clonotypes shared across four donors.

Investigators spread the genomic DNA of each subset evenly over several immunoSEQ plates. As processed by the authors: ImmunoSEQ sequences covered only the junction and lacked quality scores; filtering therefore differed. The assay was immunoSEQ multiplex PCR, and TCRdb's table has in-frame clones only and misses some. The DNA gave D and trimming, while V, J and clone size come from that table. The sample yields approximately 110,000 clones, 65% to 75% seen once. With regard to this clone: Its antigen is not identified.

Source material: memory CD8+ T cells sorted from blood. Subset meaning: CD45RO+ cells pooled with CCR7-negative TemRA cells. The TCR was taken from a woman younger than 45 in good health.

CDR3 coding DNA: TGTGCCAGCAGTTTATTTGGCGCTAGAATCGTCCGAAATGAGCAGTTCTTC. Amino acids: CASSLFGARIVRNEQFF. The genes are TRBV28 and TRBJ2-1; D call uncertain. Trimming shortened V by 1 base and J by 7 bases, and 20 bases separated the two germline ends. The CDR3 totals 17 residues. CDR1 and CDR2 (germline): MDHEN, SYDVKM.